This record looks at one TCR beta chain sequence and its context. Its antigen remains unidentified. Germline loops: CDR1 SGHRS, CDR2 YFSETQ. This CDR3 spans 16 amino acids. V was shortened by 0 bases and J by 1 base, with 10 bases between the two germline ends. The record originates from a study of T cell repertoires in ileal Crohn's disease. Data came from immunoSEQ multiplex PCR; TCRdb stores just in-frame clones and leaves some out. The sample records about 8,000 clones, roughly 85% being singletons. Time point indicated: inflamed ileum from the surgical specimen. Eligibility required adulthood, ileal or ileocolonic Crohn's disease and indicated ileocolonic resection. Broader study findings: Compared with CD4 T cells, sorted CD8 cells carried more expanded clones. Clonality above 26.8% at surgery always came with endoscopic recurrence.

The sequencing sample was made of ileal tissue. This TCR was recovered from an adult with Crohn's disease. This chain connects TRBV5-1 to TRBJ2-2; D not certain. The CDR3 reads CASSLAVGMNTGELFF. DNA of the CDR3: TGCGCCAGCAGCTTGGCCGTGGGAATGAACACCGGGGAGCTGTTTTTT.